Here is one T cell receptor beta chain with its context. Antigen: not known. Assay used: immunoSEQ multiplex PCR; TCRdb lists only in-frame clones, some missing. The sample holds over 150,000 clones; approximately 96% are singletons and the top ten take about 0.89%. Germline values: CDR1 LGHNA, CDR2 YSLEER. Trimming removed 0 bases at V and 0 bases at J, with 9 bases between. The CDR3 loop spans 15 amino acids. The data were taken from a study of cytomegalovirus exposure and HLA in healthy donors. General study points: Under in vitro conditions, three CMV-associated chains were confirmed as specific for CMV antigens. It was 150 or so TCR beta chains that were listed as cytomegalovirus-associated. Some public TCRs appeared in many individuals, while most sequences were rare.

Sequenced material: PBMCs. The sequence derives from a woman aged 18-29 years in good health and CMV-seronegative. The rearrangement uses TRBV4-3 and TRBJ2-7, with D uncertain. As DNA, the CDR3 is TGCGCCAGCAGCCAAGATTACGCTAGCTCCTACGAGCAGTACTTC. It translates to CASSQDYASSYEQYF.